The rows below give T cell receptor beta chains drawn from one sample of a study of OX40 agonist ivuxolimab in advanced cancers. Here immunoSEQ multiplex PCR was the method, and the copy in TCRdb shows in-frame clones only, minus some. Of 50,000 to 65,000 clones detected, roughly 80% appear once; the ten largest clones hold around 2.1%. The starting material was CD4+ or CD8+ T cells sorted from blood, obtained in a trial of the OX40 agonist ivuxolimab. The receptor set was obtained from an adult with an advanced solid tumor such as melanoma, head and neck, liver or kidney cancer. The conserved cysteine and the conserved F or W are not part of the CDR3 here. Each record gives: clone size, J gene, V gene, CDR3 protein. The listing skips clone size in some rows; elsewhere it reads once, few, many or a size class.

>NA|TRBJ1-6|TRBV11-2
ASSLGSPNSPLH
>few|TRBJ1-5|TRBV5-5
ASSLESGDQPQH
>NA|TRBJ2-5|TRBV19
ASSIASGETQY
>NA|TRBJ1-3|TRBV19
ASSTGDSGNTIY
>NA|TRBJ2-1|TRBV7-2
ASSFKIDRALNNEQF
>NA|TRBJ2-5|TRBV5-1
ASSLGTRGRGETQY
>NA|TRBJ2-4|TRBV5-4
ASAAEAKNIQY
>NA|TRBJ1-5|TRBV5-1
ASSLAGDNQPQH
>NA|TRBJ1-4|TRBV7-9
ASSSRLADEKLF
>NA|TRBJ2-3|TRBV5-6
ASSLGDRDTQY
>NA|TRBJ1-1|TRBV5-6
ASTPGGNTEAF
>NA|TRBJ2-1|TRBV5-1
ASSLQGVEQF
>NA|TRBJ2-5|TRBV9
ASSGSETQY
>few|TRBJ1-1|TRBV18
ASSPLLTTKGTEAF
>few|TRBJ1-1|TRBV16
ASSQSVIPEAF
>NA|TRBJ2-2|TRBV5-1
ASSPGIQGGELF
>NA|TRBJ1-1|TRBV6-1
ASMNQGNTEAF
>NA|TRBJ1-1|TRBV18
ASSPRGDTEAF
>NA|TRBJ2-3|TRBV7-6
ASSLSLAGATIDADTQY
>NA|TRBJ1-3|TRBV6-1
ASSEFRGSGNTIY
>NA|TRBJ1-4|TRBV4-1
ASSQERRARGQFSTNEKLF
>NA|TRBJ2-5|TRBV2
ASSETPKETQY
>few|TRBJ1-2|TRBV4-3
ASRGSGGYT
>NA|TRBJ1-2|TRBV7-2
ASSLPGSNYGYT
>NA|TRBJ2-1|TRBV29-1
SVQQSSSPFNEQF
>NA|TRBJ2-7|TRBV14
ASSLRLPYEQY
>NA|TRBJ1-5|TRBV18
ASSPEAGRGVQPQH
>NA|TRBJ1-2|TRBV15
ATRLNLGNYGYT
>NA|TRBJ1-2|TRBV30
AWTPSRYGYT
>NA|TRBJ2-4|TRBV9
ASSFGTGKLAKNIQY
>NA|TRBJ2-3|TRBV5-1
ASSLSSGTAYTQY
>NA|TRBJ1-4|TRBV5-6
ASSRSGVEEKLF
>few|TRBJ2-3|TRBV29-1
SVDRGGGTDTQY
>NA|TRBJ1-3|TRBV7-6
ASSSSGADGNTIY
>NA|TRBJ2-2|TRBV2
ASSAGQANTGELF
>once|TRBJ2-2|TRBV5-3
ARSLSPRTGELF
>NA|TRBJ2-7|TRBV10-2
ASSGGTVGGYEQY
>NA|TRBJ2-3|TRBV4-1
ASSTGQGATADTQY
>NA|TRBJ2-7|TRBV6-6
ASSTRTEGPQY
>few|TRBJ2-7|TRBV7-3
ASSLMSGEQY
>NA|TRBJ1-6|TRBV6-1
ASSDRGDSPLH
>NA|TRBJ2-1|TRBV23-1
ASSQSVPSGRAPNEQF
>NA|TRBJ2-3|TRBV15
ATSRTTGGGGTDTQY
>NA|TRBJ1-2|TRBV19
ASSIDGGVGGYT